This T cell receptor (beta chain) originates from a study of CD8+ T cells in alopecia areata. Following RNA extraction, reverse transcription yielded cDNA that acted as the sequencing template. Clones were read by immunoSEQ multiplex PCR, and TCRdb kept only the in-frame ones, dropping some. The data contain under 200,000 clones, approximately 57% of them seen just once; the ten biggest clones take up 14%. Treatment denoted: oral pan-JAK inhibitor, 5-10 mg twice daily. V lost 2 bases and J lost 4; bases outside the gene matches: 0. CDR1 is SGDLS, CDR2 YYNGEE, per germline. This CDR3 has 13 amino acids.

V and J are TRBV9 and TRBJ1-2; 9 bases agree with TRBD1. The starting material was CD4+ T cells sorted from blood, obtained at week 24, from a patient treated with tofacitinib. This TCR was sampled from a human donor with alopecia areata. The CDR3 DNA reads TGTGCCAGCAGCGTGGGACAGGGCTATGGCTACACCTTC. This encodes CASSVGQGYGYTF.